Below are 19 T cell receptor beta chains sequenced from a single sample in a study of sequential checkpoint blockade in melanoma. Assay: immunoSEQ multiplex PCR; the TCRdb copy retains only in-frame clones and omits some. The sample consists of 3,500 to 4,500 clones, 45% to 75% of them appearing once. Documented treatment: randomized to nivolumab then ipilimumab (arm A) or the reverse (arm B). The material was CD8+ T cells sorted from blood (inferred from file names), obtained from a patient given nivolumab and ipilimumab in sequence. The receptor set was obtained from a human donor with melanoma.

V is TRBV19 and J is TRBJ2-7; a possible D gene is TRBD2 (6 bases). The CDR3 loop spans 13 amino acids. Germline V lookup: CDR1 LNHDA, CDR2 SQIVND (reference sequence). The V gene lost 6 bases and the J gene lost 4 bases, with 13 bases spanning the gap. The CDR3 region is CASSPSVAYEQYF. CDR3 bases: TGTGCCAGTAGCCCTAGCGTGGCTTACGAGCAGTACTTC.

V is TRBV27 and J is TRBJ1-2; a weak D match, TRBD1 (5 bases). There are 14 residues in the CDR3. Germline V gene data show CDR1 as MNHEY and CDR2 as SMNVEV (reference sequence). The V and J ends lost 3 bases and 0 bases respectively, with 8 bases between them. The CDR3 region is CASSFRGTNYGYTF. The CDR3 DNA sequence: TGTGCCAGCAGTTTCCGGGGGACTAACTATGGCTACACCTTC.

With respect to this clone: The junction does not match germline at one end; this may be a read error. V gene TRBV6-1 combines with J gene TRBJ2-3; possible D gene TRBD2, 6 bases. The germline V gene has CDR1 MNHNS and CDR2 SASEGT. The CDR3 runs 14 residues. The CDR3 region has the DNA TGTGCCAGCAGACCCGGGACTCGCACAGATGCGCAGTATTTT. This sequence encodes CASRPGTRTDAQYF.

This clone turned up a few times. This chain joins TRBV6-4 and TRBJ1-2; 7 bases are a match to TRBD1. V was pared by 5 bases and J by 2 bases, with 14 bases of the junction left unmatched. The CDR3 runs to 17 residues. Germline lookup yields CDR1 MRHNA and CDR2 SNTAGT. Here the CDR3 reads CASSSDRRGPSNYGYTF. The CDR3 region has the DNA TGTGCCAGCAGTTCGGACAGGAGGGGACCCTCGAACTATGGCTACACCTTC.

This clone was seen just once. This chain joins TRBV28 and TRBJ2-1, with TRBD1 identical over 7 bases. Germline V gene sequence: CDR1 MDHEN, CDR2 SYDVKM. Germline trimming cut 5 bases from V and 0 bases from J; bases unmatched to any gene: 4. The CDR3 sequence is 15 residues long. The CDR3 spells CASSTGDSSYNEQFF. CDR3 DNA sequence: TGTGCCAGCAGTACTGGGGACAGCTCCTACAATGAGCAGTTCTTC.

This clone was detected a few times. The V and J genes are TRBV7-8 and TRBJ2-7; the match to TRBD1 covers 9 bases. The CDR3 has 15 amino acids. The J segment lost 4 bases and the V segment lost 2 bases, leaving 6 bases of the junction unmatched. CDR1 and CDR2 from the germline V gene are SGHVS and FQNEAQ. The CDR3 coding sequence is TGTGCCAGCAGCTTACTACAGGGGGCGCGGTACGAGCAGTACTTC. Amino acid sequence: CASSLLQGARYEQYF.

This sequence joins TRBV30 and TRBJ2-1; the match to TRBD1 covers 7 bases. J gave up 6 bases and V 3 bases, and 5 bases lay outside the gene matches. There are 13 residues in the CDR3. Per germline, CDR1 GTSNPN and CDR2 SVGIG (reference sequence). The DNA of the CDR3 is TGTGCCTGGAGACAGGGGCTGGCCAATGAGCAGTTCTTC. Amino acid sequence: CAWRQGLANEQFF.

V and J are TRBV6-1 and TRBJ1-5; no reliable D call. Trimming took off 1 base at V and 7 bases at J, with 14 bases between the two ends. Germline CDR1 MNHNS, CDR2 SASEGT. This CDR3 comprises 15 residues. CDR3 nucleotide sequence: TGTGCCAGCAGTGAAGTTGGAGAGGGAGGCCAGCCCCAGCATTTT. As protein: CASSEVGEGGQPQHF.

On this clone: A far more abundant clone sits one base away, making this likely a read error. The CDR3 sequence is CASSITQRGDNDQYF. CDR3 bases: TGTGCCAGTAGTATAACCCAGCGGGGAGATAATGACCAGTACTTC. The chain is built from TRBV19 and TRBJ2-7; 7 bases align to TRBD2. This CDR3 region has 15 residues. Germline CDR1 and CDR2: LNHDA and SQIVND (reference sequence). The junction had 14 bases not matched to a gene; V was cut back by 2 bases and J by 10 bases.

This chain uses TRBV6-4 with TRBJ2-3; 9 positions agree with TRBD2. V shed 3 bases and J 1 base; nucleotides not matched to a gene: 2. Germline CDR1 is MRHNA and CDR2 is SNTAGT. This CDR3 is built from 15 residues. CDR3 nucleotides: TGTGCCAGCAGTGAGTCTAGCGGGGGCACAGATACGCAGTATTTT. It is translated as CASSESSGGTDTQYF.

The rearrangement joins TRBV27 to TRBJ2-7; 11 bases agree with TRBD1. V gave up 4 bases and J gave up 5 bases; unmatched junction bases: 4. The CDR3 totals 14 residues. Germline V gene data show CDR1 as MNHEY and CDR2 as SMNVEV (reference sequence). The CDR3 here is CASSSGTGGNEQYF. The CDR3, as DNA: TGTGCCAGCAGTTCGGGGACAGGGGGTAACGAGCAGTACTTC.

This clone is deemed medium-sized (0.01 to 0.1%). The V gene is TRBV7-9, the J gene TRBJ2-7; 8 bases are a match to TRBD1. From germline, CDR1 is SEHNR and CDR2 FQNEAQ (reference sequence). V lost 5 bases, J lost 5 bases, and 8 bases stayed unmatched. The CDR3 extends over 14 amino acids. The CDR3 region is CASSATGAGNEQYF. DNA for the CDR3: TGTGCCAGCAGCGCGACAGGGGCAGGGAACGAGCAGTACTTC. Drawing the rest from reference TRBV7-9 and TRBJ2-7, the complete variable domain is DTGVSQNPRHKITKRGQNVTFRCDPISEHNRLYWYRQTLGQGPEFLTYFQNEAQLEKSRLLSDRFSAERPKGSFSTLEIQRTEQGDSAMYLCASSATGAGNEQYFGPGTRLTVT.

CDR3 DNA sequence: TGCGCCAGCAGCTTGCCAAGCGACGAGCAGTACTTC. The encoded protein is CASSLPSDEQYF. This chain connects TRBV5-1 to TRBJ2-7; D is ambiguous. Trimming took 1 base from V and 5 from J, leaving 7 bases between them. Germline-derived CDR1 and CDR2 are SGHRS and YFSETQ. This CDR3 spans 12 amino acids.

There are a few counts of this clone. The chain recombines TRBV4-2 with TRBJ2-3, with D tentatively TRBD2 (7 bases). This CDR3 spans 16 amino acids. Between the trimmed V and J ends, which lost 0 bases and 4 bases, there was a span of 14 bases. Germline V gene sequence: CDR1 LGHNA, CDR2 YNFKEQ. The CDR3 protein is CASSQDRGGPSDTQYF. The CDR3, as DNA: TGTGCCAGCAGCCAAGATAGGGGGGGGCCTTCAGATACGCAGTATTTT.

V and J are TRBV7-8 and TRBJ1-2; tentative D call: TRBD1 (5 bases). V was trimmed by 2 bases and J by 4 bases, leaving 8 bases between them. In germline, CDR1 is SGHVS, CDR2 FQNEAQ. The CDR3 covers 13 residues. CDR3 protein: CASSLQGSYGYTF. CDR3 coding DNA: TGTGCCAGCAGCTTACAGGGTTCCTATGGCTACACCTTC.

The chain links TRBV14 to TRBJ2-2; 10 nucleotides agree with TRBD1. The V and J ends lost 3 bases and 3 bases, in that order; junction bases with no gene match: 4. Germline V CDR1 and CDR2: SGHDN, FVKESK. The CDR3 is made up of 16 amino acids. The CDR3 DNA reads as TGTGCCAGCAGCCAGTGGGACAGGGGTTACACCGGGGAGCTGTTTTTT. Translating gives CASSQWDRGYTGELFF.

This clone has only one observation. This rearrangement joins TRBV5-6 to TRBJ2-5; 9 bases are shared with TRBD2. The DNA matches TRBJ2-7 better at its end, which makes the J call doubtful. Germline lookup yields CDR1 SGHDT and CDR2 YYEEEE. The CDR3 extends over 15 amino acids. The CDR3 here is CASSLELLAGYEQYF. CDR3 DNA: TGTGCCAGCAGCTTGGAATTACTAGCGGGCTACGAGCAGTACTTC.

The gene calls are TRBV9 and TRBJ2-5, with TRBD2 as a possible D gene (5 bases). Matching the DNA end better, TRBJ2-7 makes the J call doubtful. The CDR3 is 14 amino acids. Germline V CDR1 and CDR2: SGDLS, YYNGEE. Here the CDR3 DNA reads TGTGCCAGCAGCGTAGGTGGGAGCTCGTACGAGCAGTACTTC. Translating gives CASSVGGSSYEQYF.

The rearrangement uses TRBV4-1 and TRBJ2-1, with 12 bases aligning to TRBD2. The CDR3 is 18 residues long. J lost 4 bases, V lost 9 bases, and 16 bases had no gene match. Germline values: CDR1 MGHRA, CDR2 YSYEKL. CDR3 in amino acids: CASIHRGTSGPRYNEQFF. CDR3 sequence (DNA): TGCGCCAGTATTCACAGGGGGACTAGCGGGCCCCGTTACAATGAGCAGTTCTTC.